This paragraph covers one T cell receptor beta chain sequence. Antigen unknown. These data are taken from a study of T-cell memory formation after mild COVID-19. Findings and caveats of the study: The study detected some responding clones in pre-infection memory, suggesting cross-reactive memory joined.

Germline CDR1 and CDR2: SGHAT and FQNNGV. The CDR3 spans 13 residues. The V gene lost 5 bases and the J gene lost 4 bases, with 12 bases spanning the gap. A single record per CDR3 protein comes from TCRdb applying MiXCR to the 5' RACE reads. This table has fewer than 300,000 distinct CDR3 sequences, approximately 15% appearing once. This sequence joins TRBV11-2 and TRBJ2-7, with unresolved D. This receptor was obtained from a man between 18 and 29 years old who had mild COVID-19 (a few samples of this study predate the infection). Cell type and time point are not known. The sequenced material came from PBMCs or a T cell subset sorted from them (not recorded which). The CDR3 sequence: CASSRGKGYEQYF. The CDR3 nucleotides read TGTGCCAGCAGCCGAGGAAAGGGATACGAGCAGTACTTC.